The clone carrying this T cell receptor beta chain has just one count. One end of the junction does not line up with germline, which may come from a read error. Assay: immunoSEQ multiplex PCR; the TCRdb copy retains only in-frame clones and omits some. The sample gives approximately 270,000 clones, 85% to 90% of which show up once; around 0.88% is in the top ten. The data belong to a study of blood T cell repertoires in COVID-19. Germline-derived CDR1 and CDR2 are SSHAT and FNYEAQ (reference sequence). The CDR3 extends over 13 amino acids. This receptor was obtained from a young man with acute or convalescent COVID-19. This chain uses TRBV7-7 with TRBJ2-1, with D maybe TRBD2 (6 bases). Material: peripheral blood. The CDR3 here is CASSLRLENEQFF. The CDR3 nucleotides read TGTGCTAGCAGCTTACGACTAGAGAATGAGCAGTTCTTC. Complete variable domain (other parts from reference TRBV7-7 and TRBJ2-1): GAGVSQSPRYKVTKRGQDVTLRCDPISSHATLYWYQQALGQGPEFLTYFNYEAQPDKSGLPSDRFSAERPEGSISTLTIQRTEQRDSAMYRCASSLRLENEQFFGPGTRLTVL.